In its sample, the clone carrying this T cell receptor beta chain was seen a few times. The antigen is undetermined. The entry originates in a study of human T cells and chemical hapten exposure. Study-wide findings and caveats: DPC sensitization produced no change in TCRs with frequency above 1 in 1000.

Time point given: pre-sensitization, week 0. Described treatment: therapeutic diphenylcyclopropenone sensitization with weekly scalp DPC. TCRdb re-analysed the RACE reads in MiXCR, keeping a single row per CDR3 protein. Among a few hundred thousand distinct CDR3 sequences listed, around 7.7% were seen once. CDR3 length: 14 amino acids. The germline CDR1 and CDR2 sequences are SGHRS and YFSETQ. Between the trimmed V and J ends, which lost 1 base and 2 bases, there was a span of 8 bases. This clonotype originated in a man between 18 and 35 years old with alopecia areata. Some clones in this sample may be carry-over from other donors' samples. This chain joins TRBV5-1 and TRBJ2-3; D is ambiguous. The starting material was whole blood, obtained in connection with sensitization to the hapten diphenylcyclopropenone (DPC). The CDR3 nucleotides are TGCGCCAGCAGCTTGTACAGCTACACAGATACGCAGTATTTT. This gives the protein CASSLYSYTDTQYF.